This TCR beta chain was recorded in a study of T-cell memory formation after mild COVID-19. V gave up 4 bases and J gave up 3 bases, with 10 bases separating them. This CDR3 has 14 amino acids. Germline CDR1 SNHLY, CDR2 FYNNEI. As to this clonotype: Its specificity is not known.

Study results and caveats: There was a balanced CD4/CD8 profile in clones contracting day 15 to 85, and later expanders leaned CD4+. Pre-infection memory held some responding clones, suggesting pre-existing cross-reactive T cells responded.

From 5'RACE with constant-segment primers came TCR alpha and TCR beta cDNA libraries that carried sample barcodes and UMIs. TCRdb recomputed calls from the 5' RACE reads with MiXCR, one row per CDR3 protein. Of approximately 99,000 distinct CDR3 sequences listed, 18% are singletons. J is TRBJ2-1 and V is TRBV2; D is ambiguous. Sequenced input: PBMCs or a T cell subset sorted from them (not recorded which). This TCR was sampled from a man younger than 30 who had mild COVID-19 (a few samples of this study predate the infection). Cell type and time point are not known. CDR3 in DNA: TGTGCCAGCAGTGGTGTTATTCGCTACAATGAGCAGTTCTTC. It translates to CASSGVIRYNEQFF.